The next 27 T cell receptor beta chains were all read from a single sample in a study of regulatory T cells in long-lasting Graves disease. This sample's time point: persistent/refractory GD, antithyroid drugs over 5 years with positive TRAb. Extracted PBMC RNA gave rise to the TCR library. CDR3 regions were amplified by Arm-PCR using iRepertoire HTBI primers to build TCR beta libraries. TCRdb processed the multiplex PCR reads anew with MiXCR; each CDR3 protein has one entry. The sample holds 650,000 to 850,000 distinct CDR3 sequences, 30% seen once. The sample consisted of peripheral blood mononuclear cells (PBMCs), taken when the disease was refractory, from a patient treated with antithyroid drugs. The receptors here all came from a female donor with Graves disease.

This chain uses TRBV5-1 with TRBJ1-6; possibly TRBD1 for D (5 bases). Germline lookup yields CDR1 SGHRS and CDR2 YFSETQ. V was shortened by 4 bases and J by 8 bases, with 16 bases between the two germline ends. The CDR3 has 15 residues. The CDR3: CASSPRRSGDSPLHF. CDR3 in DNA: TGCGCCAGCAGCCCCCGACGGTCGGGGGATTCACCCCTCCACTTT.

This clonotype was detected many times. The rearrangement uses TRBV2 and TRBJ2-7, with unresolved D. V lost 8 bases and J lost 2, with 10 bases in between. Per the germline V gene, CDR1 is SNHLY and CDR2 is FYNNEI. The CDR3 has 12 amino acids. As DNA, the CDR3 is TGTGCCAGCTTCCAGAGTACCTACGAGCAGTACTTC. Translating gives CASFQSTYEQYF.

This clonotype was seen a few times. V and J are TRBV20-1 and TRBJ2-7; 11 positions match TRBD2. This CDR3 is 13 amino acids long. After removal of 6 bases from V and 2 bases from J, the junction contained 3 bases not matched to a gene. The germline V gene encodes CDR1 DFQATT and CDR2 SNEGSKA (reference sequence). CDR3 residues: CSAVAGGAYEQYF. CDR3 nucleotides: TGCAGTGCGGTAGCGGGAGGGGCCTACGAGCAGTACTTC.

The count of this clonotype is one. The chain has TRBV12-3 or TRBV12-4 and TRBJ1-3; D ambiguous. The CDR3 consists of 15 residues. Between the trimmed V and J ends, which lost 4 bases and 1 base, there was a span of 11 bases. CDR3 bases: TGTGCCAGCAGTTGGGAGGGAGGGTCTGGAAACACCATATATTTT. Translated, it gives CASSWEGGSGNTIYF.

Here the CDR3 reads CASSKRQGPNTEAFF. The CDR3, as DNA: TGTGCCAGCAGTAAGCGACAGGGCCCGAACACTGAAGCTTTCTTT. V gene TRBV6-1 combines with J gene TRBJ1-1, with 7 positions matching TRBD1. Per the germline V gene, CDR1 is MNHNS and CDR2 is SASEGT. V gave up 5 bases and J gave up 1 base; unmatched junction bases: 7. The CDR3 totals 15 residues.

The chain links TRBV7-9 to TRBJ2-2; possibly TRBD1 for D (5 bases). With 1 base removed from V and 0 bases from J, the gap between germline ends came to 6 bases. CDR3 length: 15 amino acids. Per germline, CDR1 SEHNR and CDR2 FQNEAQ (reference sequence). CDR3 in DNA: TGTGCCAGCAGCTTAGGGACACCGAACACCGGGGAGCTGTTTTTT. Encoded protein: CASSLGTPNTGELFF.

This chain uses TRBV30 with TRBJ1-1; possible D gene TRBD1, 6 bases. The V end was cut by 1 base, the J end by 6 bases, with 18 bases between. CDR3 length: 15 residues. CDR1 GTSNPN and CDR2 SVGIG come from the germline V gene (reference sequence). CDR3 sequence reads: CAWSGARQVLPEAFF. The DNA of the CDR3 is TGTGCCTGGAGTGGGGCCCGACAGGTGTTACCTGAAGCTTTCTTT.

This clonotype was recorded a few times. The rearrangement joins TRBV30 to TRBJ1-2; D ambiguous. This CDR3 region has 14 residues. V dropped 3 bases and J dropped 4 bases, with 15 bases sitting between them. The germline gives CDR1 GTSNPN, CDR2 SVGIG (reference sequence). CDR3 DNA: TGTGCCTGGAGCCCCGAGGGATTCGTCTATGGCTACACCTTC. This encodes CAWSPEGFVYGYTF. The full variable domain, in which reference TRBV30 and TRBJ1-2 provide the parts outside the CDR3, is SQTIHQWPATLVQPVGSPLSLECTVEGTSNPNLYWYRQAAGRGLQLLFYSVGIGQISSEVPQNLSASRPQDRQFILSSKKLLLSDSGFYLCAWSPEGFVYGYTFGSGTRLTVV.

Only a few counts were recorded for this clonotype. The chain combines TRBV12-3 or TRBV12-4 with TRBJ1-2; the match to TRBD1 covers 9 bases. The V gene end was trimmed by 3 bases and the J gene end by 4 bases; junction bases not matched to a gene: 12. The CDR3 sequence is 17 residues long. Written as DNA, the CDR3 is TGTGCCAGCAGTTTTTTCGCCTACAGGGGGCTTCCCTATGGCTACACCTTC. Translating gives CASSFFAYRGLPYGYTF.

This rearrangement joins TRBV14 to TRBJ1-2; D remains unclear. This CDR3 spans 14 amino acids. Trimming took off 0 bases at V and 2 bases at J, with 7 bases between the two ends. In germline, CDR1 is SGHDN, CDR2 FVKESK. CDR3 in amino acids: CASSQDDANYGYTF. The CDR3 DNA reads TGTGCCAGCAGCCAAGATGACGCCAACTATGGCTACACCTTC. Full variable domain (rest looked up from reference TRBV14 and TRBJ1-2): EAGVTQFPSHSVIEKGQTVTLRCDPISGHDNLYWYRRVMGKEIKFLLHFVKESKQDESGMPNNRFLAERTGGTYSTLKVQPAELEDSGVYFCASSQDDANYGYTFGSGTRLTVV.

V gene TRBV20-1 combines with J gene TRBJ1-2; D is possibly TRBD1 (5 bases). The CDR3 extends over 14 amino acids. Trimming shortened V by 1 base and J by 4 bases, and 13 bases separated the two germline ends. From germline, CDR1 is DFQATT and CDR2 SNEGSKA (reference sequence). The CDR3 DNA is TGCAGTGCTAGAGGGACACTGACATCCTATGGCTACACCTTC. This codes for CSARGTLTSYGYTF.

This clonotype was seen a few times. The chain employs TRBV3-1 and TRBJ2-5; 7 nucleotides line up with TRBD2. Per germline, CDR1 LGHDT and CDR2 YNNKEL (reference sequence). V dropped 4 bases and J dropped 2; count of bases not matched to a gene: 7. The CDR3 runs 15 residues. The CDR3 DNA reads TGTGCCAGCAGCCCAAGCCGGACTAGGCAAGAGACCCAGTACTTC. Translation gives CASSPSRTRQETQYF.

The rearrangement joins TRBV28 to TRBJ1-2; D perhaps matches TRBD1 (5 bases). The CDR3 loop spans 14 amino acids. The V gene's germline CDR1 is MDHEN and CDR2 SYDVKM. V gave up 8 bases and J gave up 8 bases, with 21 bases separating them. The CDR3 here is CASHGAAGGGGYTF. For the CDR3, the DNA is TGTGCCAGCCACGGCGCCGCGGGGGGTGGGGGCTACACCTTC.

This chain uses TRBV5-1 with TRBJ2-7; tentatively, D is TRBD2 (6 bases). CDR1 is SGHRS and CDR2 is YFSETQ in the germline V gene. This CDR3 contains 14 residues. V shed 1 base and J shed 6 bases, with 14 bases lying between them. The CDR3 protein is CASSLTSGGIEQYF. Written as DNA, the CDR3 is TGCGCCAGCAGCTTGACAAGCGGAGGGATCGAGCAGTACTTC.

This sequence joins TRBV12-3 or TRBV12-4 and TRBJ1-1; D is ambiguous. V dropped 1 base and J dropped 0 bases, with 9 bases sitting between them. The CDR3 runs to 15 residues. The CDR3 nucleotides read TGTGCCAGCAGTTTAGGAGTCGGTATGAACACTGAAGCTTTCTTT. Protein: CASSLGVGMNTEAFF.

This clonotype was picked up many times. The V gene is TRBV7-2, the J gene TRBJ2-7; TRBD1 is a possible D gene (6 bases). The CDR3 totals 15 residues. Between the trimmed V and J ends, which lost 2 bases and 1 base, there was a span of 12 bases. Germline loops: CDR1 SGHTA, CDR2 FQGNSA. The CDR3 loop reads CASSLRGHVSYEQYF. The CDR3 region has the DNA TGTGCCAGCAGCTTAAGGGGACACGTATCCTACGAGCAGTACTTC.

The chain is built from TRBV20-1 and TRBJ1-2; a weak D match, TRBD1 (6 bases). Germline CDR1 DFQATT, CDR2 SNEGSKA (reference sequence). The CDR3 contains 16 residues. V gave up 5 bases and J gave up 1 base, with 20 bases separating them. Here the CDR3 reads CSADKLQGRDNYGYTF. The CDR3 DNA reads TGCAGTGCTGACAAACTTCAGGGGAGGGATAACTATGGCTACACCTTC.

There are a few counts of this clonotype. The genes are TRBV2 and TRBJ1-3; 7 bases are a match to TRBD1. This CDR3 is built from 16 residues. Trimming took 5 bases from V and 0 from J; bases not matched to a gene: 7. Germline V lookup: CDR1 SNHLY, CDR2 FYNNEI. The CDR3 is CASSSQGSNSGNTIYF. The CDR3 DNA reads as TGTGCCAGCAGTTCACAGGGGTCAAACTCTGGAAACACCATATATTTT.

This chain links TRBV20-1 with TRBJ1-6; D not certain. CDR1 DFQATT and CDR2 SNEGSKA come from the germline V gene (reference sequence). The CDR3 sequence is 13 residues long. V was shortened by 5 bases and J by 5 bases, with 10 bases between the two germline ends. The CDR3 nucleotides read TGCAGTGCTCTACGAATTGATAATTCACCCCTCCACTTT. Amino acid sequence: CSALRIDNSPLHF.

The chain couples TRBV10-2 to TRBJ2-2; possibly TRBD2 for D (6 bases). The CDR3 consists of 16 residues. CDR1 is WSHSY and CDR2 is SAAADI in the germline V gene. V lost 6 bases and J lost 1, with 15 bases in between. CDR3 residues: CASSPKRGLNTGELFF. CDR3 in DNA: TGCGCCAGCAGCCCTAAACGGGGACTGAACACCGGGGAGCTGTTTTTT.

This clonotype has more than one count but fewer than ten. The chain couples TRBV29-1 to TRBJ1-2; D unresolved. The CDR3 sequence is 14 residues long. Trimming cost V 0 bases and J 2 bases, with 10 bases left between them. CDR1 and CDR2 from the germline V gene are SQVTM and ANQGSEA. The CDR3 protein is CSVEEPQSNYGYTF. The CDR3 nucleotides are TGCAGCGTTGAAGAACCACAGTCGAACTATGGCTACACCTTC.

This clonotype has only a few counts. The chain has TRBV10-3 and TRBJ1-4; 10 bases agree with TRBD1. The CDR3 totals 16 residues. The V and J ends lost 4 bases and 0 bases, in that order; junction bases with no gene match: 2. CDR1 is ENHRY and CDR2 is SYGVKD in the germline V gene. Written as DNA, the CDR3 is TGTGCCATCAGTGGCGGGACAGGGGCAACTAATGAAAAACTGTTTTTT. Its protein is CAISGGTGATNEKLFF.

The V call is TRBV5-5, the J call TRBJ1-3, with a weak D call TRBD1 (5 bases). The CDR3 consists of 17 residues. The V end lost 4 bases, the J end lost 0 bases, and 17 bases lay between the germline ends. CDR1 and CDR2 (germline): SGHKS, YYEKEE (reference sequence). In DNA, the CDR3 is TGTGCCAGCAGCAGGGACCCGCCGAGGATCTCTGGAAACACCATATATTTT. Its protein product is CASSRDPPRISGNTIYF.

This rearrangement joins TRBV3-1 to TRBJ1-6; TRBD1 aligns across 8 bases. Per germline, CDR1 LGHDT and CDR2 YNNKEL (reference sequence). The trim removed 2 bases at V and 8 bases at J, leaving 5 bases unmatched. The CDR3 covers 15 residues. For the CDR3, the DNA is TGTGCCAGCAGCCAAATCAGGGGGCAGGATTCACCCCTCCACTTT. It yields the protein CASSQIRGQDSPLHF.

This clonotype has a handful of counts. The chain employs TRBV28 and TRBJ1-2; D call uncertain. This CDR3 comprises 11 residues. From germline, CDR1 is MDHEN and CDR2 SYDVKM. Deletions cut 4 bases from V and 8 bases from J, with 8 bases between. The CDR3 sequence is CASSSIGGYTF. The CDR3 bases are TGTGCCAGCAGTTCAATCGGCGGCTACACCTTC.

This clonotype was seen more than once but under ten times. The chain uses TRBV29-1 and TRBJ1-2; D is unclear. This CDR3 comprises 11 residues. V gave up 0 bases and J gave up 7 bases, with 6 bases separating them. Germline lookup yields CDR1 SQVTM and CDR2 ANQGSEA. The CDR3 loop is CSVEDFGGYTF. The CDR3 bases are TGCAGCGTTGAAGACTTCGGTGGCTACACCTTC.

The chain is built from TRBV6-5 and TRBJ2-7; 10 nucleotides agree with TRBD2. V lost 2 bases, J lost 2 bases, and 9 bases stayed unmatched. The CDR3 covers 17 residues. The germline V gene has CDR1 MNHEY and CDR2 SVGAGI. For the CDR3, the DNA is TGTGCCAGCAGTTACCAGGCCTCGGGACTAGCGACCTACGAGCAGTACTTC. Protein sequence: CASSYQASGLATYEQYF.